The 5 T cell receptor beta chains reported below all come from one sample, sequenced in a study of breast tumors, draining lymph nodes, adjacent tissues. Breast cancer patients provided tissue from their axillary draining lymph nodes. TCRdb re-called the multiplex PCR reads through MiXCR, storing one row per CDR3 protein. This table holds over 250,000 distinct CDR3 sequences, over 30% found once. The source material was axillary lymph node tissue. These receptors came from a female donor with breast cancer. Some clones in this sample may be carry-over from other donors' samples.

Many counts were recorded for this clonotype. The CDR3 DNA sequence: TGTGCCAGTAGCACCGGGACAGGGGGAATTTCCTATAATTCACCCCTCCACTTT. It specifies CASSTGTGGISYNSPLHF. This chain uses TRBV19 with TRBJ1-6; 11 bases match TRBD1. The V and J ends lost 6 bases and 1 base, in that order; junction bases with no gene match: 8. Germline-derived CDR1 and CDR2 are LNHDA and SQIVND (reference sequence). The CDR3 is made up of 18 amino acids.

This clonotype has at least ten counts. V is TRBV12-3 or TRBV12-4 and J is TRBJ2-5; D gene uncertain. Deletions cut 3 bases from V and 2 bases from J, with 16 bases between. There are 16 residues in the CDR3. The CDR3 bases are TGTGCCAGCAGTTTGGTATTACAGCCTAGTCAAGAGACCCAGTACTTC. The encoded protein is CASSLVLQPSQETQYF.

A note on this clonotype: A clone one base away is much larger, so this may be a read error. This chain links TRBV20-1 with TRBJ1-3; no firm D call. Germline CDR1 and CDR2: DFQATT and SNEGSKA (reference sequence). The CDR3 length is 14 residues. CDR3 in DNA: TGCAGTGCCCCAAGCAGTGTCTCTGGAACCACCATATATTTT. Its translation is CSAPSSVSGTTIYF.

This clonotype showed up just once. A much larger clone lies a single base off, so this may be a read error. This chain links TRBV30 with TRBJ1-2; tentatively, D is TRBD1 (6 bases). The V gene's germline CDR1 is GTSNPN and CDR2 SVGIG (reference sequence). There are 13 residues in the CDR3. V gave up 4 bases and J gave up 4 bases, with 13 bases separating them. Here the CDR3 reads CAWTQDRPYGYTF. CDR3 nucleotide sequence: TGTGCCTGGACCCAGGACAGACCCTATGGCTACACCTTC.

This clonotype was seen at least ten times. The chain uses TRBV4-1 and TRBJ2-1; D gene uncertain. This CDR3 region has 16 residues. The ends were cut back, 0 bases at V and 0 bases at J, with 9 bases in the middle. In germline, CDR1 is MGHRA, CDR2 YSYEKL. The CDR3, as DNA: TGCGCCAGCAGCCAAGATTACGGCAGCTCCTACAATGAGCAGTTCTTC. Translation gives CASSQDYGSSYNEQFF.